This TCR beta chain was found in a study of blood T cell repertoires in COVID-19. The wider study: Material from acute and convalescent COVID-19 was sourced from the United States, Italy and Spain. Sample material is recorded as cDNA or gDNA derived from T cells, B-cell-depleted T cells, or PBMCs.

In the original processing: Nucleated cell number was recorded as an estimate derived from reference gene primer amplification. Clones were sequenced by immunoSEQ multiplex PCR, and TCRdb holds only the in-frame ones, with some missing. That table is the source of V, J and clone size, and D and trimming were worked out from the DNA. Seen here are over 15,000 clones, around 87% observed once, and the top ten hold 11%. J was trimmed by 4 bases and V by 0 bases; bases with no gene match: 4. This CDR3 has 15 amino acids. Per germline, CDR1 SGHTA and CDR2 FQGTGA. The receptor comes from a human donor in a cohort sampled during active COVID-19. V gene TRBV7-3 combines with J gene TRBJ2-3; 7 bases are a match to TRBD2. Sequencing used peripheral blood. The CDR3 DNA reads TGTGCCAGCAGCTTAACACCTAGCGGAGCAGATACGCAGTATTTT. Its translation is CASSLTPSGADTQYF. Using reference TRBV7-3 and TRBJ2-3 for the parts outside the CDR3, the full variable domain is GAGVSQTPSNKVTEKGKYVELRCDPISGHTALYWYRQSLGQGPEFLIYFQGTGAADDSGLPNDRFFAVRPEGSVSTLKIQRTERGDSAVYLCASSLTPSGADTQYFGPGTRLTVL.